This T cell receptor (beta chain) was sequenced for a study of CD8 T cells in Susac syndrome. V shed 6 bases and J 2 bases; nucleotides not matched to a gene: 9. CDR1 and CDR2 from the germline V gene are SGHAT and FQDESV (reference sequence). This CDR3 spans 15 amino acids. An amount of RNA that ranged from roughly 0.5 to 1 ug was reverse transcribed with random hexamers. With immunoSEQ multiplex PCR, TCR beta CDR3 was amplified across 54 Vbeta and 13 Jbeta. MiXCR, applied by TCRdb to the immunoSEQ multiplex PCR reads, yields one record per CDR3 protein. The profile shows approximately 270,000 distinct CDR3 sequences, 93% of them singletons. Sequencing targeted TCR beta in blood CD8+ and CD4+ T cells. Relapsing-remitting disease, either stable or active, was present in the treatment-naive patients who were the multiple sclerosis controls. It was negative isolation that provided the CD8+ and CD4+ T cells, whereas TEMRA cells were enriched by FACS.

The sequence was collected from a human donor with multiple sclerosis. V is TRBV11-1 and J is TRBJ1-1, with TRBD1 matching over 7 bases. Sequenced input: CD4+ T cells from PBMCs. This CDR3 reads CASRGTVVPNTEAFF. In nucleotides, the CDR3 is TGTGCCAGCAGGGGGACAGTGGTCCCTAACACTGAAGCTTTCTTT.